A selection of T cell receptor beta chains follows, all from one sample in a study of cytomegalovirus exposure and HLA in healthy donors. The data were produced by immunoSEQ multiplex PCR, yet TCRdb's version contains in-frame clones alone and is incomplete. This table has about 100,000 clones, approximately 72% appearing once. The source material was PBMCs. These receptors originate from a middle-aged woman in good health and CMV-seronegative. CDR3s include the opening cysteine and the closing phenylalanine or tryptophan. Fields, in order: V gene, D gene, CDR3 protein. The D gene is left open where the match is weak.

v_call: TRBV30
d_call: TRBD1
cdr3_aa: CAWQKTGVNTIYF

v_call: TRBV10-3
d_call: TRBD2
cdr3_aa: CAISRLAGETDTQYF

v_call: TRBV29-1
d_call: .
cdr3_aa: CSVVPGNYGYTF

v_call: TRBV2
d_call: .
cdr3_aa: CASSDHGKKGEAFF

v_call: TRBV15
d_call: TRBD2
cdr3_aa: CATSTYRGTRLNEQYF

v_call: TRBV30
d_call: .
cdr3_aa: CAWSVLQLPLHF

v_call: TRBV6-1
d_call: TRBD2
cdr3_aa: CASSPGRGGDNEQFF

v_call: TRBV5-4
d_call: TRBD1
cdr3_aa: CASSLDRGPNYGYTF

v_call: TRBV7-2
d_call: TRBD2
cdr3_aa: CASSLVSTSGTKTDTQYF

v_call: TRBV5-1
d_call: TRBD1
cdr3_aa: CASSLGGQGSGNTIYF

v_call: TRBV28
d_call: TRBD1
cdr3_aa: CASSLPGTANGYTF

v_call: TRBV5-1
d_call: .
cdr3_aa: CASSLGLSGSYEQYF

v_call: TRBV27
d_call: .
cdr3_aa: CASSLSAQGSVGNTIYF

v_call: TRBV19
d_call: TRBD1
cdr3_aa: CASTGGETQYF

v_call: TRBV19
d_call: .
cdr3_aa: CASSIRGPGDAEAFF

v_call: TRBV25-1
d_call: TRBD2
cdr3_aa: CASSEPGLGTDTQYF

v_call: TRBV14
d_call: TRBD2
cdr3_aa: CASSQEFRIAGKATDTQYF

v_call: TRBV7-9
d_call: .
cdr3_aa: CASSSRGPETQYF

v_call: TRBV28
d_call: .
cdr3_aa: CASSLRQGWNEQYF

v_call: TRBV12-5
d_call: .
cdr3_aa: CASGFITGLNTGELFF

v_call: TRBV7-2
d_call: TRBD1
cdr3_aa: CASSLGGQGVGDTQYF

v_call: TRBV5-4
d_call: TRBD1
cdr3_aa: CASSFDRGATDTQYF

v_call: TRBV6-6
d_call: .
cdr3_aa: CASSNPGGGEGQPQHF

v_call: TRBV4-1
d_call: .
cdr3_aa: CASSQLPDSHPYNEQFF

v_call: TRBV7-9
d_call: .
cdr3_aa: CASSFGSTPDGYTF

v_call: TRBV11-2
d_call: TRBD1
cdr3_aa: CASSLAGGPQVYEQYF

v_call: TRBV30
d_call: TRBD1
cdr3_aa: CAWSVSRQGVGTQYF

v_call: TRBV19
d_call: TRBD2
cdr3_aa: CASSDSGRITDTQYF

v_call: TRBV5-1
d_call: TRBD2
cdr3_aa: CASSSNGLAGGGSYEQYF

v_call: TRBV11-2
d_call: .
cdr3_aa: CASSTYPGGGGNQPQHF

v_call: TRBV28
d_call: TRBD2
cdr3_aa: CASSPSGGRKAYEQYF

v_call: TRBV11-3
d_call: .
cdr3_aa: CASSPGGPGYNEQFF

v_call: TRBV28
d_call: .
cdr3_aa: CAIRRGNQPQHF

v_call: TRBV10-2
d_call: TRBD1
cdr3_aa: CASRDRDRGIREQFF

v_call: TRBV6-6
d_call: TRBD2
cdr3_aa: CASRTSGGSDTQYF

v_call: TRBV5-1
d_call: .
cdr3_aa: CASSDGSRVANEKLFF

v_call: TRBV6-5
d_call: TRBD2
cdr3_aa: CASTIAGDLYNEQFF

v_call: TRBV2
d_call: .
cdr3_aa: CASSDRHKSETQYF

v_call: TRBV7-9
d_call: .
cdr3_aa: CSSSPPPSSEQYF

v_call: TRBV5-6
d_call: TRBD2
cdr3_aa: CASSWGGFGIQYF

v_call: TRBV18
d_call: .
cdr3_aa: CASSKDYREQYF

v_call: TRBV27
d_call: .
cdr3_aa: CASSLSPLAGANVLTF

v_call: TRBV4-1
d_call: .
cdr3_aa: CASSLEKLGALIYEQYF

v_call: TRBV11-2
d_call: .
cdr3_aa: CASTPGLQETQYF

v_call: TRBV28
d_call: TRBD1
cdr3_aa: CASSYPGTEEEKLFF

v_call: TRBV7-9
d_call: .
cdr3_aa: CASTGLVRGTQYF

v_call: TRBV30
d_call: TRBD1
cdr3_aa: CAWSKARTGVNYGYTF

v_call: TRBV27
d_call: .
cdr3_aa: CASSLSTGELFF

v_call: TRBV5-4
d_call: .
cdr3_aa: CASSFGANTEAFF

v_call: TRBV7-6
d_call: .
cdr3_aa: CASSLSAKYNEQFF

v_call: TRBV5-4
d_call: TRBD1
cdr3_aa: CASSSPGQGGNEQFF

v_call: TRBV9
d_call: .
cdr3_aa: CASSVESTGPNTEAFF

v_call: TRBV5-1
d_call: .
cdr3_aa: CASSLERANEKLFF

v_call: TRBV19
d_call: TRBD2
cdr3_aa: CASSRRVTSGRMGTDTQYF